Presented here are 32 T cell receptor beta chains from one specimen sequenced in a study of blood T cell repertoires in COVID-19. The table came from immunoSEQ multiplex PCR; TCRdb's copy has only in-frame clones and leaves some out. The table lists 250,000 or so clones, about 87% of them singletons. The sample was PBMCs or T cells enriched from blood (not recorded which). The receptors shown here come from a young woman who had been exposed to COVID-19.

The rearrangement joins TRBV2 to TRBJ1-5; TRBD1 might be the D (5 bases). The CDR3 consists of 13 residues. The germline gives CDR1 SNHLY, CDR2 FYNNEI. Trimming shortened V by 7 bases and J by 5 bases, and 12 bases separated the two germline ends. The CDR3 region is CASTGPGYQPQHF. As DNA, the CDR3 is TGTGCCAGCACCGGCCCAGGGTATCAGCCCCAGCATTTT.

This clone has a single count. V and J are TRBV5-4 and TRBJ2-3; D unresolved. This CDR3 is 13 amino acids long. CDR1 and CDR2 (germline): SGHNT, YYREEE (reference sequence). V shed 1 base and J shed 6 bases, with 9 bases lying between them. For the CDR3, the DNA is TGTGCCAGCAGCTTGTTTATCGGGGATACGCAGTATTTT. This translates into CASSLFIGDTQYF. The whole variable domain, filled in from reference TRBV5-4 and TRBJ2-3, reads ETGVTQSPTHLIKTRGQQVTLRCSSQSGHNTVSWYQQALGQGPQFIFQYYREEENGRGNFPPRFSGLQFPNYSSELNVNALELDDSALYLCASSLFIGDTQYFGPGTRLTVL.

This chain joins TRBV30 and TRBJ2-1; TRBD2 matches 14 bases. V lost 3 bases and J lost 14; bases outside the gene matches: 18. The germline CDR1 and CDR2 sequences are GTSNPN and SVGIG (reference sequence). The CDR3 totals 17 residues. CDR3 nucleotides: TGTGCCTGGAGCCAACTCCGGTGGACTAGCGGGGGGTCAGGAGAGTTCTTC. Translation gives CAWSQLRWTSGGSGEFF.

In its sample, this clone was seen once. The chain carries TRBV6-5 and TRBJ2-7; D may be TRBD1 (6 bases). The CDR3 spans 13 residues. Germline V gene sequence: CDR1 MNHEY, CDR2 SVGAGI. Trimming cost V 6 bases and J 5 bases, with 14 bases left between them. CDR3 bases: TGTGCCAGCAGCTTCAGGGGCTCGGACGAGCAGTACTTC. This gives the protein CASSFRGSDEQYF.

The gene calls are TRBV5-8 and TRBJ1-5, with D possibly TRBD1 on 5 matching bases. Germline CDR1 is SGHTS and CDR2 is YDEGEE. The V end was cut by 0 bases, the J end by 4 bases, with 14 bases between. CDR3 length: 16 amino acids. The CDR3 nucleotides are TGTGCCAGCAGCTTGGGGGGCCAGCTCCAAAATCAGCCCCAGCATTTT. Translation gives CASSLGGQLQNQPQHF.

The chain has TRBV5-5 and TRBJ1-1; D uncertain. V lost 0 bases, J lost 8 bases, and 11 bases lay in between. Germline loops: CDR1 SGHKS, CDR2 YYEKEE (reference sequence). The CDR3 runs to 13 residues. The CDR3 loop reads CASSLVNLGEAFF. CDR3 nucleotides: TGTGCCAGCAGCTTGGTGAATCTCGGGGAAGCTTTCTTT.

The gene calls are TRBV5-1 and TRBJ2-7, with a tentative D call TRBD2 (5 bases). V dropped 2 bases and J dropped 9 bases, with 18 bases sitting between them. There are 14 residues in the CDR3. The germline V gene encodes CDR1 SGHRS and CDR2 YFSETQ. The CDR3 spells CASSFGSEVAGQYF. In DNA, the CDR3 is TGCGCCAGCAGCTTTGGTTCGGAGGTGGCGGGGCAGTACTTC.

This clone has only one observation. The gene calls are TRBV6-5 and TRBJ1-3, with D perhaps TRBD1 (6 bases). Germline CDR1 MNHEY, CDR2 SVGAGI. CDR3 length equals 14 residues. Trimming took 6 bases from V and 2 from J, leaving 11 bases between them. DNA of the CDR3: TGTGCCAGCAGGCCAACAGGGACTGGAAACACCATATATTTT. Translation gives CASRPTGTGNTIYF.

The J gene is TRBJ2-3, the V gene TRBV3-1 (or the pseudogene TRBV3-2); TRBD2 matches at 9 bases. Germline assignment: CDR1 LGHDT and CDR2 YNNKEL (reference sequence). V lost 4 bases and J lost 1; bases outside the gene matches: 9. This CDR3 spans 17 amino acids. CDR3 protein: CASSRGLALLGTDTQYF. CDR3 bases: TGTGCCAGCAGCCGGGGACTAGCCTTACTAGGCACAGATACGCAGTATTTT.

The chain uses TRBV5-8 and TRBJ2-1; possible D gene TRBD2, 6 bases. This CDR3 is built from 11 residues. V was shortened by 4 bases and J by 15 bases, with 14 bases between the two germline ends. CDR1 and CDR2 from the germline V gene are SGHTS and YDEGEE. CDR3 sequence (DNA): TGTGCCAGCAGCGTAGGGACTGGAATGTTCTTC. This codes for CASSVGTGMFF.

This clone was seen just once. V is TRBV27 and J is TRBJ2-7, with D possibly matching TRBD2 (6 bases). Trimming left V 3 bases short and J 3 bases short, with 9 bases between. This CDR3 comprises 13 residues. The germline V gene has CDR1 MNHEY and CDR2 SMNVEV (reference sequence). CDR3 protein: CASSLGRNYEQYF. The DNA of the CDR3 is TGTGCCAGCAGTTTGGGGAGGAACTACGAGCAGTACTTC.

The chain uses TRBV6-5 and TRBJ1-6; tentatively, D is TRBD1 (6 bases). The germline V gene has CDR1 MNHEY and CDR2 SVGAGI. CDR3 length: 15 amino acids. The V and J ends lost 4 bases and 7 bases respectively, with 14 bases between them. The CDR3 spells CASSSGPRGNSPLHF. The CDR3, as DNA: TGTGCCAGCAGTTCCGGGCCCAGGGGAAATTCACCCCTCCACTTT.

The V gene is TRBV5-1, the J gene TRBJ1-2, with a weak D call TRBD1 (6 bases). CDR3 length: 14 amino acids. The germline V gene encodes CDR1 SGHRS and CDR2 YFSETQ. Trimming cost V 1 base and J 4 bases, with 11 bases left between them. CDR3 sequence (DNA): TGCGCCAGCAGCTTGAGTGGACAGATCTATGGCTACACCTTC. Its protein product is CASSLSGQIYGYTF.

V and J are TRBV6-5 and TRBJ2-4; 7 bases are a match to TRBD2. The CDR3 spans 14 residues. Germline V CDR1 and CDR2: MNHEY, SVGAGI. Trimming at V came to 4 bases and at J to 10 bases, leaving 10 bases not matched to a gene. The CDR3 DNA reads as TGTGCCAGCAGTTCCAACGGGGACTATGGGATTCAGTACTTC. Its protein is CASSSNGDYGIQYF.

This clone was detected once. This chain links TRBV2 with TRBJ2-1; 15 positions match TRBD2. Germline values: CDR1 SNHLY, CDR2 FYNNEI. Trimming cost V 6 bases and J 7 bases; bases outside gene matches: 13. This CDR3 is built from 18 residues. CDR3 coding DNA: TGTGCCAGCAGATCCATGCCCCGGACTAGCGGGAGGGGGAATGAGCAGTTCTTC. It yields the protein CASRSMPRTSGRGNEQFF.

The chain joins TRBV29-1 to TRBJ2-7; TRBD1 might be the D (5 bases). Between the trimmed V and J ends, which lost 4 bases and 1 base, there was a span of 14 bases. CDR3 length: 14 amino acids. CDR1 SQVTM and CDR2 ANQGSEA come from the germline V gene. CDR3 coding DNA: TGCAGCGTTGTAGGGGTGGACGGGTCCTACGAGCAGTACTTC. Its translation is CSVVGVDGSYEQYF.

This chain uses TRBV5-6 with TRBJ1-3; D is unresolved. The germline gives CDR1 SGHDT, CDR2 YYEEEE. The CDR3 has 16 amino acids. Deletions cut 1 base from V and 0 bases from J, with 11 bases between. In DNA, the CDR3 is TGTGCCAGCAGCTTGTTCAGTCAGTTCTCTGGAAACACCATATATTTT. It is translated as CASSLFSQFSGNTIYF. Combining the CDR3 with reference TRBV5-6 and TRBJ1-3 gives the whole variable domain DAGVTQSPTHLIKTRGQQVTLRCSPKSGHDTVSWYQQALGQGPQFIFQYYEEEERQRGNFPDRFSGHQFPNYSSELNVNALLLGDSALYLCASSLFSQFSGNTIYFGEGSWLTVV.

V and J are TRBV6-1 and TRBJ1-3; D is perhaps TRBD1 (6 bases). Germline CDR1 is MNHNS and CDR2 is SASEGT. This CDR3 contains 16 residues. V lost 0 bases to trimming and J lost 2 bases, with 11 bases between them. CDR3 nucleotides: TGTGCCAGCAGTGAAGCTAAGGGGGTCCCTGGAAACACCATATATTTT. It is translated as CASSEAKGVPGNTIYF.

The rearrangement uses TRBV15 and TRBJ1-2; TRBD1 is a possible D gene (6 bases). Per germline, CDR1 LNHNV and CDR2 YYDKDF (reference sequence). CDR3 length: 15 residues. V was clipped by 1 base and J by 4 bases, with 13 bases between them. The DNA of the CDR3 is TGTGCCACCAGCAGAGGAATTGGGGACACCTATGGCTACACCTTC. This gives the protein CATSRGIGDTYGYTF.

V gene TRBV27 combines with J gene TRBJ1-4, with D tentatively TRBD1 (6 bases). This CDR3 is built from 16 residues. Trimming pared 5 bases from V and 10 bases from J, leaving 23 bases between. Germline lookup yields CDR1 MNHEY and CDR2 SMNVEV (reference sequence). The DNA of the CDR3 is TGTGCCAGCAGTAACGATCGGACAGTTGCAAGGGTAAAACTGTTTTTT. Translating gives CASSNDRTVARVKLFF.

About this clone itself: The sample holds other DNA sequences that translate to the same CDR3. The genes are TRBV3-1 (or the pseudogene TRBV3-2) and TRBJ2-5, with D hard to call. Trimming stripped 4 bases from V and 3 bases from J, with 18 bases between. CDR1 is LGHDT, CDR2 YNNKEL, per germline (reference sequence). The CDR3 has 16 amino acids. The CDR3: CASSLTFNPVEETQYF. As DNA, the CDR3 is TGTGCCAGCAGCCTGACTTTTAATCCCGTTGAAGAGACCCAGTACTTC.

The CDR3 nucleotides read TGCAGTGCTAGTAGCGGGAATAGCAATCAGCCCCAGCATTTT. Translation gives CSASSGNSNQPQHF. The genes are TRBV20-1 and TRBJ1-5, with D unclear. CDR1 is DFQATT and CDR2 is SNEGSKA in the germline V gene (reference sequence). V lost 3 bases to trimming and J lost 0 bases, with 9 bases between them. The CDR3 sequence is 14 residues long.

This clone was found once. The rearrangement joins TRBV15 to TRBJ2-1; maybe TRBD2 (5 bases). CDR1 and CDR2 from the germline V gene are LNHNV and YYDKDF (reference sequence). The CDR3 runs to 15 residues. V lost 8 bases, J lost 0 bases, and 14 bases lay in between. The CDR3 region has the DNA TGTGCCACCTCGGAGCGCGGAGGCTCCTACAATGAGCAGTTCTTC. This encodes CATSERGGSYNEQFF.

The V and J genes are TRBV19 and TRBJ2-6; D call uncertain. Germline V CDR1 and CDR2: LNHDA, SQIVND (reference sequence). This CDR3 has 13 amino acids. V was cut by 7 bases and J by 3 bases, with 7 bases left in between. Here the CDR3 DNA reads TGTGCCAGTATTAAGCTTGGGGCCAACGTCCTGACTTTC. As protein: CASIKLGANVLTF.

The chain combines TRBV2 with TRBJ2-5; TRBD1 matches 10 bases. Germline CDR1 reads SNHLY; CDR2 reads FYNNEI. V gave up 4 bases and J gave up 2 bases; unmatched junction bases: 4. The length of the CDR3 is 15 residues. CDR3: CASSGDRGRQETQYF. In nucleotides, the CDR3 is TGTGCCAGCAGTGGTGACAGGGGGCGGCAAGAGACCCAGTACTTC.

This chain joins TRBV15 and TRBJ1-1, with D perhaps matching TRBD1 (5 bases). CDR1 and CDR2 from the germline V gene are LNHNV and YYDKDF (reference sequence). Trimming cost V 3 bases and J 4 bases, with 9 bases left between them. This CDR3 has 13 residues. DNA of the CDR3: TGTGCCACCAGCAGGCAGGGTCTCACTGAAGCTTTCTTT. It codes for CATSRQGLTEAFF.

The V call is TRBV30, the J call TRBJ1-3; D remains unclear. V lost 5 bases and J lost 0, with 8 bases in between. Germline V gene lookup returns CDR1 GTSNPN and CDR2 SVGIG (reference sequence). The CDR3 is made up of 13 amino acids. CDR3 amino acids: CAWGSGSGNTIYF. CDR3 sequence (DNA): TGTGCCTGGGGTTCCGGCTCTGGAAACACCATATATTTT.

The sample holds one count of this clone. The chain recombines TRBV30 with TRBJ2-5; TRBD1 might be the D (6 bases). CDR3 size: 14 residues. V was shortened by 4 bases and J by 5 bases, with 17 bases between the two germline ends. Germline assignment: CDR1 GTSNPN and CDR2 SVGIG (reference sequence). DNA of the CDR3: TGTGCCTGGAAGGGGACACCAAAGTTGGAGACCCAGTACTTC. It yields the protein CAWKGTPKLETQYF. Together with reference TRBV30 and TRBJ2-5, the CDR3 gives the full variable domain: SQTIHQWPATLVQPVGSPLSLECTVEGTSNPNLYWYRQAAGRGLQLLFYSVGIGQISSEVPQNLSASRPQDRQFILSSKKLLLSDSGFYLCAWKGTPKLETQYFGPGTRLLVL.

This rearrangement joins TRBV15 to TRBJ2-3; D gene uncertain. The CDR3 runs to 13 residues. V lost 0 bases and J lost 6, with 7 bases in between. CDR1 and CDR2 from the germline V gene are LNHNV and YYDKDF (reference sequence). The CDR3 here is CATSREASDTQYF. The CDR3 coding sequence is TGTGCCACCAGCAGAGAAGCCTCGGATACGCAGTATTTT.

The CDR3 sequence: CASSLTQGAGANVLTF. CDR3 nucleotide sequence: TGTGCCAGCAGCTTAACCCAGGGGGCTGGGGCCAACGTCCTGACTTTC. The rearrangement links TRBV13 to TRBJ2-6, with 7 bases fitting TRBD1. This CDR3 spans 16 amino acids. From germline, CDR1 is PRHDT and CDR2 FYEKMQ (reference sequence). V shed 2 bases, J shed 2 bases, and the junction held 3 bases outside the gene matches.

This clone turned up a few times. The chain has TRBV5-6 and TRBJ1-2, with 7 positions matching TRBD1. J was trimmed by 1 base and V by 4 bases; bases with no gene match: 7. Germline V gene data show CDR1 as SGHDT and CDR2 as YYEEEE. CDR3 length: 15 amino acids. CDR3 nucleotides: TGTGCCAGCAGCCAAGGACAGGCGATTAACTATGGCTACACCTTC. Protein product: CASSQGQAINYGYTF.

Details on this clone: At one end the junction does not follow the germline gene, possibly because of a read error. The J gene is TRBJ1-2, the V gene TRBV7-9; D might be TRBD1 (6 bases). Germline values: CDR1 SEHNR, CDR2 FQNEAQ (reference sequence). This CDR3 comprises 18 residues. CDR3 sequence reads: CASSLAPGQSGWGYVYTF. The CDR3 DNA is TGTGCCAGCAGCTTAGCTCCAGGACAGTCGGGGTGGGGCTATGTCTACACCTTC.